This T cell receptor beta chain was recovered during a study of T cell changes during pregnancy in multiple sclerosis. Measured with immunoSEQ multiplex PCR; TCRdb has only the in-frame clones, and not every one. The sample includes 60,000 or so clones, 91% of them seen just once. Per the germline V gene, CDR1 is SGHAT and CDR2 is FQNNGV. Trimming took 6 bases from V and 4 from J, leaving 13 bases between them. CDR3 size: 13 residues. The sequences come from peripheral blood, collected before pregnancy. V is TRBV11-2 and J is TRBJ2-7; D may be TRBD1 (6 bases). The source is a female donor with multiple sclerosis, enrolled in a pregnancy study. CDR3 in DNA: TGTGCCAGCAGGAAAACAGGGTTATACGAGCAGTACTTC. This encodes CASRKTGLYEQYF.